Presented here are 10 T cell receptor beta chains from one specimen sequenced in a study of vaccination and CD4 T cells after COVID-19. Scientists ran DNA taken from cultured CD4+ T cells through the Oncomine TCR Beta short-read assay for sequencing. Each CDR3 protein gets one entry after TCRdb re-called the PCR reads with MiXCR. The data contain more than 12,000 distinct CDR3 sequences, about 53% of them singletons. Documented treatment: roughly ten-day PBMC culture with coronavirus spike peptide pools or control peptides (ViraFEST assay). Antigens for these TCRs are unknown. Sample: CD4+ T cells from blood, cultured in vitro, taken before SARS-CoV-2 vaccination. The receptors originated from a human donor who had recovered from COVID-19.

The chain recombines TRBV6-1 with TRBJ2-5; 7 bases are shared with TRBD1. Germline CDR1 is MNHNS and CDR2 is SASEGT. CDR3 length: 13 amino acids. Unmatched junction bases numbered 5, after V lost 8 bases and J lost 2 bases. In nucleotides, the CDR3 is TGTGCCAGCCGACAGGGAAGGCAAGAGACCCAGTACTTC. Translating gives CASRQGRQETQYF.

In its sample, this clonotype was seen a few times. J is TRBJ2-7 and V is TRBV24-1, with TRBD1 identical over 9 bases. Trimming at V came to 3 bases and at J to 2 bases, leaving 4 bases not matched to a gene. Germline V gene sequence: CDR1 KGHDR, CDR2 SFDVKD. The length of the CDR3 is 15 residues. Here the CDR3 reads CATSDDTGGPYEQYF. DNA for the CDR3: TGTGCCACCAGTGATGACACAGGGGGCCCCTACGAGCAGTACTTC.

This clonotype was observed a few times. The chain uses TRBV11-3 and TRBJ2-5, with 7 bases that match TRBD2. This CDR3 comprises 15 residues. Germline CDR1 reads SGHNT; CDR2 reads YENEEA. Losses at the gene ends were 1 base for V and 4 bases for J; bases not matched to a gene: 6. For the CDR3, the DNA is TGTGCCAGCAGCTTAGCGGCGGGAGCAGGAGAGACCCAGTACTTC. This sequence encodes CASSLAAGAGETQYF.

The CDR3, as DNA: TGTGCCAGCAGTTTAGGCGGGACCCTGGGCGAGCAGTACTTC. Its protein product is CASSLGGTLGEQYF. This chain joins TRBV28 and TRBJ2-7; tentatively, D is TRBD2 (6 bases). The CDR3 totals 14 residues. CDR1 and CDR2 (germline): MDHEN, SYDVKM. The ends were cut back, 2 bases at V and 6 bases at J, with 14 bases in the middle. The complete variable domain, with remaining parts taken from reference TRBV28 and TRBJ2-7, reads DVKVTQSSRYLVKRTGEKVFLECVQDMDHENMFWYRQDPGLGLRLIYFSYDVKMKEKGDIPEGYSVSREKKERFSLILESASTNQTSMYLCASSLGGTLGEQYFGPGTRLTVT.

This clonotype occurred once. The CDR3 sequence: CASSPDSIGTDTQYF. The CDR3, as DNA: TGTGCCAGCAGCCCGGACTCTATTGGCACAGATACGCAGTATTTT. V is TRBV7-9 and J is TRBJ2-3, with a possible D match to TRBD2 (5 bases). CDR3 length equals 15 residues. Trimming left V 5 bases short and J 1 base short, with 13 bases between. In germline, CDR1 is SEHNR, CDR2 FQNEAQ (reference sequence).

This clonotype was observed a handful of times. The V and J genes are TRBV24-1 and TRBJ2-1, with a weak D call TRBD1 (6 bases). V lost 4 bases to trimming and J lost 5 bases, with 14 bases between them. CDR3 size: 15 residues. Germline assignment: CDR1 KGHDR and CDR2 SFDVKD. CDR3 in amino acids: CATSDRQVADNEQFF. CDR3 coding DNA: TGTGCCACCAGTGACCGACAGGTCGCCGACAATGAGCAGTTCTTC.

The CDR3 DNA reads as TGTGCCAGCAGAAAACCGGCAAGGGAGCTGTTTTTT. This sequence encodes CASRKPARELFF. V gene TRBV6-2 or TRBV6-3 combines with J gene TRBJ2-2; unclear D gene. The CDR3 extends over 12 amino acids. Germline V gene data show CDR1 as MNHEY and CDR2 as SVGEGT. Trimming cost V 6 bases and J 9 bases, with 11 bases left between them.

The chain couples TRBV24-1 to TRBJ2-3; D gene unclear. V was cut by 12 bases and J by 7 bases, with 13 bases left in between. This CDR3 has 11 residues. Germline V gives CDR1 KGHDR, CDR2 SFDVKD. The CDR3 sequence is CAVSGEHTQYF. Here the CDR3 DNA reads TGTGCCGTATCCGGAGAGCATACGCAGTATTTT.

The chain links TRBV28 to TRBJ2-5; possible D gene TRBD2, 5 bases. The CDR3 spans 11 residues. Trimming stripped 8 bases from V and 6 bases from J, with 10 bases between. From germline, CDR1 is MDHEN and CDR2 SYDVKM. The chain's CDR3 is CASGSGKTQYF. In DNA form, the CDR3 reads TGTGCCAGCGGGTCCGGGAAGACCCAGTACTTC.

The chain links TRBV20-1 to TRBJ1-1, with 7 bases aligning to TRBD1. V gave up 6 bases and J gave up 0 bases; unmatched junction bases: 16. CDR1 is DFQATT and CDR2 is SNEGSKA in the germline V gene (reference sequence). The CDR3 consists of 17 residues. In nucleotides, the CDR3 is TGCAGTGCCAGGCCAGACAGGGAGTGGGGGATGAACACTGAAGCTTTCTTT. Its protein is CSARPDREWGMNTEAFF.